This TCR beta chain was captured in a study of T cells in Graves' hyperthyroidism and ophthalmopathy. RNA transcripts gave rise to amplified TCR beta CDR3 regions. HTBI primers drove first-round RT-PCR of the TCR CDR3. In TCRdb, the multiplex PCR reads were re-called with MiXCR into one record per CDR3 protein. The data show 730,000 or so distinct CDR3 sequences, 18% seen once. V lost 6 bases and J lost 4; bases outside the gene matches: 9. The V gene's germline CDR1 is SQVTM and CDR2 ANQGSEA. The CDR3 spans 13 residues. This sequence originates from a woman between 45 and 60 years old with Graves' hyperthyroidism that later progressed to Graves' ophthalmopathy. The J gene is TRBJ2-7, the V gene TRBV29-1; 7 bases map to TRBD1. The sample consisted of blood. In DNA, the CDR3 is TGCAGCGTGAAACCAGGGACAGAGTACGAGCAGTACTTC. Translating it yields CSVKPGTEYEQYF.